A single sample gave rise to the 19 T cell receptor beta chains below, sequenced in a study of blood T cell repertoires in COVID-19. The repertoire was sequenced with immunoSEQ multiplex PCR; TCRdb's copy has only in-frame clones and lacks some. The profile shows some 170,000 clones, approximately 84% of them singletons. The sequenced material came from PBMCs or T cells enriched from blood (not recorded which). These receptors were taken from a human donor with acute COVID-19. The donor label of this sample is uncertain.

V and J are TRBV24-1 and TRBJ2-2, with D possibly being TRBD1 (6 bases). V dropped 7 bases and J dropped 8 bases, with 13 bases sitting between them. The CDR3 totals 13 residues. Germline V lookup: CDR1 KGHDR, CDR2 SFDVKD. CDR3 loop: CATRAGVGGELFF. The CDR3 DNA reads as TGTGCCACCAGGGCAGGGGTAGGAGGGGAGCTGTTTTTT.

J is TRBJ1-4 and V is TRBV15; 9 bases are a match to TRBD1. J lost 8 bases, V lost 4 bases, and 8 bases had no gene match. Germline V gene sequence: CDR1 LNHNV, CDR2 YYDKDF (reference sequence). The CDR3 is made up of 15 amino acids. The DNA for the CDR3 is TGTGCCACCAGCACCCCGGGACAGGGTATAGAAAAACTGTTTTTT. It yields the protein CATSTPGQGIEKLFF.

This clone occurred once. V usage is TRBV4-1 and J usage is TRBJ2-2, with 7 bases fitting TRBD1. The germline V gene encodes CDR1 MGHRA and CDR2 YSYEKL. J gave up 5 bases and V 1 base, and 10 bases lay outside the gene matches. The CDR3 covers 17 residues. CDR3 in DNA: TGCGCCAGCAGCCAAGGAGGTGCAGGGGGAAAGACCGGGGAGCTGTTTTTT. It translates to CASSQGGAGGKTGELFF.

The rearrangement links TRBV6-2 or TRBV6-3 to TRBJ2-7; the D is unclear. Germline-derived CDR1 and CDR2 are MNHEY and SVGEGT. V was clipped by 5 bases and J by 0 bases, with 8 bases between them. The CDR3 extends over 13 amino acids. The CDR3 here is CASSLNPSYEQYF. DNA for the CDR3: TGTGCCAGCAGTCTTAATCCCTCCTACGAGCAGTACTTC.

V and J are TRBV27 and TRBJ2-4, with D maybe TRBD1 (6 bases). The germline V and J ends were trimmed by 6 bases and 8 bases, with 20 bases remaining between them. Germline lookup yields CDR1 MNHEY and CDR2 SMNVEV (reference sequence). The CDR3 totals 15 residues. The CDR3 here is CASSLSRTDPHIQYF. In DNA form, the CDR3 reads TGTGCCAGCAGCCTAAGCCGGACAGACCCGCACATTCAGTACTTC.

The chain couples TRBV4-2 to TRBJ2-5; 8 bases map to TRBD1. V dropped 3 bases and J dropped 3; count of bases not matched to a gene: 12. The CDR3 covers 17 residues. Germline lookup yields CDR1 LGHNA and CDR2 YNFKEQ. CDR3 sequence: CASSHTWTGKEEETQYF. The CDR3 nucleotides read TGTGCCAGCAGCCACACCTGGACAGGGAAGGAGGAAGAGACCCAGTACTTC.

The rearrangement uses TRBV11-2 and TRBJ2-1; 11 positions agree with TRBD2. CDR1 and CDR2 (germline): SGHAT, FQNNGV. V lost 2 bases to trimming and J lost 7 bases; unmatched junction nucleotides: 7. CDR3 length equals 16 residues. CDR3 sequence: CASSLHVASGGNEQFF. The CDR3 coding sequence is TGTGCCAGCAGCTTACATGTAGCTAGCGGGGGGAATGAGCAGTTCTTC.

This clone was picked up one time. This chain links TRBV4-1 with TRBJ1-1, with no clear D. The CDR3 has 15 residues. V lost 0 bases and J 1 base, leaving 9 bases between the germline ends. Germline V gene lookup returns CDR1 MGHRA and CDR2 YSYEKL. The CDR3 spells CASSQDAGSNTEAFF. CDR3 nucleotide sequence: TGCGCCAGCAGCCAAGACGCGGGGTCGAACACTGAAGCTTTCTTT.

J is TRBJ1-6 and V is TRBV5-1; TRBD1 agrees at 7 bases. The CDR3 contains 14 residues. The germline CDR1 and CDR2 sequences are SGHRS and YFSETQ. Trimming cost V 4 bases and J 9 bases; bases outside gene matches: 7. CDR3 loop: CASSVEGAGSPLHF. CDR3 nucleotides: TGCGCCAGCAGCGTCGAGGGGGCAGGTTCACCCCTCCACTTT.

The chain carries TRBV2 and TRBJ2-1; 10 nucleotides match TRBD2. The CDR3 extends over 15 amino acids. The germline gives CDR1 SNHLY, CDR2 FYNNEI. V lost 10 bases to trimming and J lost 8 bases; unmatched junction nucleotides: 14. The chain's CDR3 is CATKRVGTSVDEQFF. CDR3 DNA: TGTGCCACCAAGAGGGTTGGGACTAGCGTCGATGAGCAGTTCTTC.

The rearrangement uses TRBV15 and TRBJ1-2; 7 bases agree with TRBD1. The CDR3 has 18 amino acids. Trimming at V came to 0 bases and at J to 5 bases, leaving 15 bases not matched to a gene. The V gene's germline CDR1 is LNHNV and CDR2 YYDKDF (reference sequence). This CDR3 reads CATSREPKFGQETYGYTF. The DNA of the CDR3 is TGTGCCACCAGCAGAGAACCTAAGTTCGGACAGGAGACTTATGGCTACACCTTC.

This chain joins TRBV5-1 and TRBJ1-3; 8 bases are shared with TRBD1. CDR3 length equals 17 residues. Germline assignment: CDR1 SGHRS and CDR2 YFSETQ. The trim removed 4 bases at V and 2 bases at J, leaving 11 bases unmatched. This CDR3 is CASSPFYDRGTGNTIYF. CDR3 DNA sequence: TGCGCCAGCAGCCCCTTCTACGACAGGGGTACTGGAAACACCATATATTTT.

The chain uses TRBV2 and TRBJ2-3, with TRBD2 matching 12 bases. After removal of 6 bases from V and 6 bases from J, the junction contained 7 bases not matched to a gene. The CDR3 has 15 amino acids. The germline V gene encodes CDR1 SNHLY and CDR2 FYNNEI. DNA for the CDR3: TGTGCCAGCAGGGTGACTAGCGGGGGAATGGATACGCAGTATTTT. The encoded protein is CASRVTSGGMDTQYF.

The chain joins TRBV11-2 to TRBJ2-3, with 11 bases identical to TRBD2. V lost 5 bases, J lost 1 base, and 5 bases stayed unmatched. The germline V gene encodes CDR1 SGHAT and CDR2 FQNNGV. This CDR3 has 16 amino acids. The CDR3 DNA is TGTGCCAGCAGCACCTTAGCGGGGGGGGGCACAGATACGCAGTATTTT. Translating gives CASSTLAGGGTDTQYF.

The CDR3 spells CASSFREGAGEQYF. The DNA for the CDR3 is TGTGCCAGCAGCTTCCGGGAGGGGGCAGGCGAGCAGTACTTC. The V call is TRBV5-4, the J call TRBJ2-7; D perhaps matches TRBD2 (8 bases). Germline-derived CDR1 and CDR2 are SGHNT and YYREEE (reference sequence). The CDR3 has 14 amino acids. The germline V and J ends were trimmed by 2 bases and 6 bases, with 15 bases remaining between them.

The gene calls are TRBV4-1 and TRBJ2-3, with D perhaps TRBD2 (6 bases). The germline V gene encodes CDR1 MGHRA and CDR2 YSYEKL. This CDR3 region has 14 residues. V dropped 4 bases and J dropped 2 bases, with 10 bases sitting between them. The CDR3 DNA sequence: TGCGCCAGCAGCCCCGGCGGGGCCACAGATACGCAGTATTTT. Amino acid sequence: CASSPGGATDTQYF.

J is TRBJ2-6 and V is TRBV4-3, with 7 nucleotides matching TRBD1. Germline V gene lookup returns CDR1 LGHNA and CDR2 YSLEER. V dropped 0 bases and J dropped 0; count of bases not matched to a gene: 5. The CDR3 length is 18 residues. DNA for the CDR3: TGCGCCAGCAGCCAAGATGGGACAGCGGACTCTGGGGCCAACGTCCTGACTTTC. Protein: CASSQDGTADSGANVLTF.

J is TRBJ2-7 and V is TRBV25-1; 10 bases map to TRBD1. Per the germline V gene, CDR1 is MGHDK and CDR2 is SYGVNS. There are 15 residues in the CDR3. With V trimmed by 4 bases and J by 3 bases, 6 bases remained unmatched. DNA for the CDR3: TGTGCCAGCAGTGGACGGGACAGGGGATACTACGAGCAGTACTTC. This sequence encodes CASSGRDRGYYEQYF.

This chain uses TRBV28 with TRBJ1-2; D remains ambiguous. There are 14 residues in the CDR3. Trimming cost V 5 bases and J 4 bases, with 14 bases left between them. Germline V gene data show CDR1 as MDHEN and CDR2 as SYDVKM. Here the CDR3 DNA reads TGTGCCAGCAGTGAACCGGGAAGGAGCTATGGCTACACCTTC. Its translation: CASSEPGRSYGYTF.